The 27 T cell receptor beta chains reported below all come from one sample, sequenced in a study of cytomegalovirus exposure and HLA in healthy donors. The PCR employed 60 Vbeta primers together with 13 Jbeta primers. The repertoire was sequenced with immunoSEQ multiplex PCR; TCRdb's copy has only in-frame clones and lacks some. The sample has some 160,000 clones, roughly 84% seen once. The sample comprised PBMCs. These receptors all come from a young woman in good health and CMV-seronegative.

This chain uses TRBV28 with TRBJ2-7, with D perhaps TRBD1 (6 bases). The CDR3 is 11 residues long. CDR1 is MDHEN and CDR2 is SYDVKM in the germline V gene. V was clipped by 6 bases and J by 5 bases, with 8 bases between them. The CDR3 sequence is CASRTGNEQYF. For the CDR3, the DNA is TGTGCCAGCAGAACAGGGAACGAGCAGTACTTC.

This chain links TRBV2 with TRBJ1-3; TRBD1 might be the D (5 bases). V lost 6 bases to trimming and J lost 4 bases, with 19 bases between them. Germline V gene lookup returns CDR1 SNHLY and CDR2 FYNNEI. There are 16 residues in the CDR3. The CDR3 reads CASRGEELGLGNTIYF. CDR3 nucleotides: TGTGCCAGCAGGGGGGAGGAATTGGGATTGGGAAACACCATATATTTT.

The chain carries TRBV19 and TRBJ1-5; D is unclear. Trimming took 7 bases from V and 3 from J, leaving 16 bases between them. This CDR3 is built from 15 residues. Germline values: CDR1 LNHDA, CDR2 SQIVND (reference sequence). The CDR3 nucleotides are TGTGCCAGTACCTCCGGCCGACTATCCAATCAGCCCCAGCATTTT. Translation gives CASTSGRLSNQPQHF.

The gene calls are TRBV2 and TRBJ1-3, with 11 bases matching TRBD1. Germline values: CDR1 SNHLY, CDR2 FYNNEI. This CDR3 spans 16 amino acids. The V segment lost 5 bases and the J segment 2 bases; nucleotides outside the gene matches: 5. CDR3 nucleotide sequence: TGTGCCAGCAGTACGGACAGGGGGCTCCCTGGAAACACCATATATTTT. Its translation is CASSTDRGLPGNTIYF.

This clone has more than one count but fewer than ten. The chain combines TRBV28 with TRBJ1-6; D might be TRBD1 (6 bases). CDR1 MDHEN and CDR2 SYDVKM come from the germline V gene. CDR3 length: 12 amino acids. The CDR3 region has the DNA TGTGCGATGCAGGGGAAAAATTCACCCCTCCACTTT. Its protein product is CAMQGKNSPLHF.

The chain combines TRBV6-5 with TRBJ1-2; 10 nucleotides align to TRBD1. After removal of 5 bases from V and 2 bases from J, the junction contained 2 bases not matched to a gene. The CDR3 covers 14 residues. From germline, CDR1 is MNHEY and CDR2 SVGAGI. CDR3 in DNA: TGTGCCAGCAGTCGACAGGGGGCGAACTATGGCTACACCTTC. Translation gives CASSRQGANYGYTF.

For this clone: This specimen includes other DNA sequences encoding the same CDR3. The V call is TRBV6-6, the J call TRBJ1-1; D is undetermined. CDR1 MNHNY and CDR2 SVGAGI come from the germline V gene (reference sequence). The CDR3 contains 11 residues. V was trimmed by 6 bases and J by 5 bases, leaving 7 bases between them. CDR3 sequence: CASRTGTEAFF. CDR3 coding DNA: TGTGCCAGCAGGACGGGTACTGAAGCTTTCTTT.

The rearrangement uses TRBV28 and TRBJ1-3; 9 positions agree with TRBD1. The germline V gene has CDR1 MDHEN and CDR2 SYDVKM. With 2 bases clipped from V and 7 bases from J, the junction kept 6 bases outside the gene matches. The CDR3 has 15 amino acids. CDR3 in amino acids: CASSLGTGWGNTIYF. CDR3 nucleotide sequence: TGTGCCAGCAGTTTAGGGACAGGGTGGGGGAACACCATATATTTT.

The V and J genes are TRBV27 and TRBJ2-7, with unresolved D. The CDR3 is 16 residues long. V gave up 5 bases and J gave up 3 bases, with 20 bases separating them. CDR1 and CDR2 from the germline V gene are MNHEY and SMNVEV (reference sequence). The CDR3 nucleotides are TGTGCCAGCAGTCCCAGAGCTAGGATACAAAACTACGAGCAGTACTTC. This encodes CASSPRARIQNYEQYF.

The chain uses TRBV28 and TRBJ2-3; a possible D gene is TRBD1 (5 bases). Per germline, CDR1 MDHEN and CDR2 SYDVKM. Trimming left V 7 bases short and J 0 bases short, with 17 bases between. This CDR3 has 16 residues. The CDR3 bases are TGTGCCAGCACCAATTCGGTTCAGGGAAGCACAGATACGCAGTATTTT. Amino acid sequence: CASTNSVQGSTDTQYF.

The chain joins TRBV30 to TRBJ1-2; 7 bases map to TRBD1. With V trimmed by 3 bases and J by 1 base, 11 bases remained unmatched. Germline CDR1 is GTSNPN and CDR2 is SVGIG (reference sequence). This CDR3 comprises 16 residues. The CDR3 DNA sequence: TGTGCCTGGAGACAAGGCTTGGGACAGAATAACTATGGCTACACCTTC. This codes for CAWRQGLGQNNYGYTF.

The V and J genes are TRBV11-3 and TRBJ2-7; 10 nucleotides match TRBD2. After removal of 5 bases from V and 2 bases from J, the junction contained 6 bases not matched to a gene. Per the germline V gene, CDR1 is SGHNT and CDR2 is YENEEA. CDR3 length equals 15 residues. CDR3 sequence reads: CASSHRTSGAYEQYF. CDR3 DNA sequence: TGTGCCAGCAGCCATCGGACTAGCGGCGCCTACGAGCAGTACTTC.

This CDR3 reads CASSQVGVYYGYTF. DNA for the CDR3: TGCGCCAGCAGCCAAGTAGGGGTTTACTATGGCTACACCTTC. This rearrangement joins TRBV4-1 to TRBJ1-2, with a weak D call TRBD1 (5 bases). From germline, CDR1 is MGHRA and CDR2 YSYEKL. The V end was cut by 1 base, the J end by 3 bases, with 9 bases between. This CDR3 has 14 residues.

To note about this clone: Additional DNA sequences in this sample encode the identical CDR3. The rearrangement joins TRBV5-6 to TRBJ1-1; no clear D gene. CDR3 length: 13 amino acids. The V gene lost 0 bases and the J gene lost 1 base, with 4 bases spanning the gap. Germline CDR1 and CDR2: SGHDT and YYEEEE. CDR3 nucleotides: TGTGCCAGCAGCTTGGCCGGGAACACTGAAGCTTTCTTT. Encoded protein: CASSLAGNTEAFF.

This sequence joins TRBV7-9 and TRBJ1-2; D gene unclear. The germline CDR1 and CDR2 sequences are SEHNR and FQNEAQ (reference sequence). This CDR3 spans 14 amino acids. V lost 1 base to trimming and J lost 4 bases, with 10 bases between them. CDR3 in DNA: TGTGCCAGCAGCTTAGACGGCGGAAGCTATGGCTACACCTTC. It is translated as CASSLDGGSYGYTF.

The sample holds one count of this clone. The V gene is TRBV6-6, the J gene TRBJ1-2; tentative D call: TRBD1 (6 bases). This CDR3 is built from 13 residues. V lost 5 bases and J 4 bases, leaving 11 bases between the germline ends. Germline V gives CDR1 MNHNY, CDR2 SVGAGI (reference sequence). CDR3 nucleotide sequence: TGTGCCAGCAGTACAGGGAGCAGCTATGGCTACACCTTC. Its protein product is CASSTGSSYGYTF.

The chain recombines TRBV11-2 with TRBJ2-5, with D maybe TRBD1 (6 bases). V was cut by 5 bases and J by 0 bases, with 19 bases left in between. From germline, CDR1 is SGHAT and CDR2 FQNNGV. The CDR3 consists of 17 residues. The CDR3, as DNA: TGTGCCAGCAGCAGGGGGTGGGGCAGGACAAACCAAGAGACCCAGTACTTC. This gives the protein CASSRGWGRTNQETQYF.

This clone has a handful of counts. The J gene is TRBJ1-5, the V gene TRBV27, with no clear D. V was trimmed by 5 bases and J by 0 bases, leaving 17 bases between them. Germline V gene lookup returns CDR1 MNHEY and CDR2 SMNVEV (reference sequence). The CDR3 covers 17 residues. CDR3 in amino acids: CASSPLNRGNSNQPQHF. In DNA form, the CDR3 reads TGTGCCAGCAGTCCTCTCAACCGGGGAAATAGCAATCAGCCCCAGCATTTT.

The V gene is TRBV29-1, the J gene TRBJ1-1; perhaps TRBD1 as D (6 bases). The CDR3 covers 15 residues. Germline V gene data show CDR1 as SQVTM and CDR2 as ANQGSEA. V was trimmed by 1 base and J by 3 bases, leaving 15 bases between them. The CDR3 loop is CSVEGLLGADTEAFF. The CDR3 nucleotides are TGCAGCGTTGAAGGTCTCTTGGGGGCTGACACTGAAGCTTTCTTT.

This clone was seen once. V is TRBV9 and J is TRBJ2-3; the match to TRBD2 covers 7 bases. The V segment lost 1 base and the J segment 2 bases; nucleotides outside the gene matches: 16. CDR1 and CDR2 from the germline V gene are SGDLS and YYNGEE. The CDR3 has 19 residues. The CDR3 DNA reads TGTGCCAGCAGCGTACTCAGGATCCCAGGACTAGATATCACAGATACGCAGTATTTT. It translates to CASSVLRIPGLDITDTQYF.

This clone was found a few times. The chain recombines TRBV6-1 with TRBJ2-1, with 8 nucleotides matching TRBD2. Germline CDR1 is MNHNS and CDR2 is SASEGT. V was clipped by 11 bases and J by 7 bases; unmatched bases: 4. The CDR3 runs 11 residues. CDR3 DNA sequence: TGTGCCTTTCGCGGGGGGAATGAGCAGTTCTTC. Protein sequence: CAFRGGNEQFF.

The chain joins TRBV7-9 to TRBJ1-2; 8 nucleotides agree with TRBD1. The V and J ends lost 6 bases and 4 bases, in that order; junction bases with no gene match: 13. Germline V CDR1 and CDR2: SEHNR, FQNEAQ (reference sequence). The CDR3 has 16 residues. The CDR3 nucleotides read TGTGCCAGCAGGTTGCCACCGGACAGGGCATTCTATGGCTACACCTTC. This codes for CASRLPPDRAFYGYTF.

Remarks on this clone: The junction and the germline gene differ at one end; a read error may be behind it. Other nucleotide sequences from this sample produce the same CDR3. This chain uses TRBV19 with TRBJ2-3; 9 bases agree with TRBD2. There are 15 residues in the CDR3. Germline CDR1 LNHDA, CDR2 SQIVND (reference sequence). CDR3: CASSIRGGATDTQYF. The CDR3 region has the DNA TGTGCCAGTAGTATTCGCGGGGGGGCTACAGATACGCAGTACTTT.

This chain connects TRBV28 to TRBJ2-2, with D perhaps matching TRBD1 (6 bases). V was trimmed by 5 bases and J by 5 bases, leaving 15 bases between them. Germline assignment: CDR1 MDHEN and CDR2 SYDVKM. CDR3 size: 15 residues. CDR3 DNA: TGTGCCAGCAGTCCTCAGGGGAGCCGGACCGGGGAGCTGTTTTTT. This translates into CASSPQGSRTGELFF.

The rearrangement uses TRBV6-1 and TRBJ1-2; unclear D gene. The CDR3 runs to 13 residues. Deletions cut 6 bases from V and 1 base from J, with 9 bases between. Germline V gene lookup returns CDR1 MNHNS and CDR2 SASEGT. CDR3 DNA: TGTGCCAGCAGGGACTGGAATAACTATGGCTACACCTTC. Translated: CASRDWNNYGYTF.

This chain links TRBV2 with TRBJ1-4, with 10 bases identical to TRBD1. The V segment lost 3 bases and the J segment 8 bases; nucleotides outside the gene matches: 3. Germline CDR1 reads SNHLY; CDR2 reads FYNNEI. This CDR3 contains 14 residues. CDR3 protein: CASSEGQGYEKLFF. In DNA, the CDR3 is TGTGCCAGCAGTGAGGGACAGGGGTACGAAAAACTGTTTTTT.

This clone has just a few counts. The rearrangement joins TRBV2 to TRBJ1-2; D remains unclear. The CDR3 length is 11 residues. Trimming removed 3 bases at V and 8 bases at J, with 7 bases between. Germline CDR1 reads SNHLY; CDR2 reads FYNNEI. CDR3 in DNA: TGTGCCAGCAGTGAGTGGGAGGGCTACACCTTC. Residues: CASSEWEGYTF.